This T cell receptor (beta chain) was sequenced for a study of T cells in Graves' hyperthyroidism and ophthalmopathy. Germline V gives CDR1 SGHTA, CDR2 FQGNSA. The J segment lost 0 bases and the V segment lost 5 bases, leaving 11 bases of the junction unmatched. CDR3 length equals 19 residues. This clonotype was counted many times. What was amplified from RNA transcripts were TCR beta CDR3 regions. The HTBI primer set was used in a first-round RT-PCR of the TCR CDR3. TCRdb used MiXCR to reprocess the multiplex PCR reads, holding one entry per CDR3 protein. The repertoire holds about 270,000 distinct CDR3 sequences, around a quarter seen once, with around 30% in the top ten.

The sequence was obtained from a man aged 35 to 55 with Graves' hyperthyroidism that later progressed to Graves' ophthalmopathy. J is TRBJ2-6 and V is TRBV7-2, with 9 bases matching TRBD2. Sequenced sample: blood. CDR3: CASSQHRLADFSGANVLTF. In DNA, the CDR3 is TGTGCCAGCAGCCAGCATCGACTAGCGGATTTCTCTGGGGCCAACGTCCTGACTTTC.